The 22 T cell receptor beta chains in this list originate from one sample, sequenced in a study of blood T cell repertoires in COVID-19 (dated by TCRdb to about 2020). Library generation was performed with the immunoSEQ multiplex PCR assay. This is the immuneACCESS table as TCRdb keeps it, with only in-frame sequences that have V and J called. A part of the clones is gone; compared with another copy, unresolved V genes explain less than half, and the rest is unexplained. The sample table contains approximately 330,000 clones; only one count was recorded for around nine tenths of them. The top ten constitute over 9% of the sample. The material sequenced was PBMCs or T cells enriched from blood (not recorded which). The receptors were gathered from a woman aged 30 to 39 who had recovered from COVID-19.

The count of this clone is one. The V call is TRBV10-2, the J call TRBJ2-5; D possibly corresponds to TRBD1 (6 bases). Germline-derived CDR1 and CDR2 are WSHSY and SAAADI. Trimming took off 7 bases at V and 4 bases at J, with 22 bases between the two ends. The CDR3 contains 16 residues. The CDR3 protein is CASTSTGLEGRETQYF. In nucleotides, the CDR3 is TGCGCCAGCACGTCAACAGGGTTAGAAGGTCGAGAGACCCAGTACTTC.

The chain links TRBV18 to TRBJ1-5, with D possibly TRBD1 on 6 matching bases. Germline V gene lookup returns CDR1 KGHSH and CDR2 LQKENI. The CDR3 sequence is 17 residues long. V was cut by 1 base and J by 9 bases, with 22 bases left in between. The CDR3 coding sequence is TGTGCCAGCTCACCACTCCTAGATGTCAGGGGAGATCGGCCCCAGCATTTT. Translated: CASSPLLDVRGDRPQHF.

The V call is TRBV5-4, the J call TRBJ1-4; 7 nucleotides agree with TRBD1. CDR3 length: 15 amino acids. Germline CDR1 is SGHNT and CDR2 is YYREEE (reference sequence). V was clipped by 4 bases and J by 3 bases; unmatched bases: 6. This chain's CDR3 is CASSPGTVSNEKLFF. The CDR3 DNA follows: TGTGCCAGCAGCCCGGGGACAGTCTCTAATGAAAAACTGTTTTTT.

The chain combines TRBV5-1 with TRBJ2-6; 8 bases line up with TRBD1. This CDR3 is 17 amino acids long. The ends lost 2 bases at V and 1 base at J; junction bases unmatched: 5. Per the germline V gene, CDR1 is SGHRS and CDR2 is YFSETQ. CDR3 sequence: CASSLFRGLSGANVLTF. CDR3 DNA: TGCGCCAGCAGCTTATTCAGGGGGCTTTCTGGGGCCAACGTCCTGACTTTC. Supplemented by reference TRBV5-1 and TRBJ2-6, the full variable domain reads KAGVTQTPRYLIKTRGQQVTLSCSPISGHRSVSWYQQTPGQGLQFLFEYFSETQRNKGNFPGRFSGRQFSNSRSEMNVSTLELGDSALYLCASSLFRGLSGANVLTFGAGSRLTVL.

The chain recombines TRBV6-5 with TRBJ2-1; D is unclear. Germline V gives CDR1 MNHEY, CDR2 SVGAGI. This CDR3 is 11 amino acids long. V gave up 0 bases and J gave up 13 bases, with 7 bases separating them. The CDR3 loop is CASSYSTAQFF. The DNA of the CDR3 is TGTGCCAGCAGTTACTCAACAGCCCAGTTCTTC.

The rearrangement joins TRBV5-6 to TRBJ1-1, with D hard to call. The CDR3 is 13 residues long. The V gene's germline CDR1 is SGHDT and CDR2 YYEEEE. V lost 2 bases and J 0 bases, leaving 5 bases between the germline ends. CDR3 nucleotide sequence: TGTGCCAGCAGCTTCCGGTTGAACACTGAAGCTTTCTTT. This translates into CASSFRLNTEAFF. The full variable domain, rest sourced from reference TRBV5-6 and TRBJ1-1, is DAGVTQSPTHLIKTRGQQVTLRCSPKSGHDTVSWYQQALGQGPQFIFQYYEEEERQRGNFPDRFSGHQFPNYSSELNVNALLLGDSALYLCASSFRLNTEAFFGQGTRLTVV.

The rearrangement links TRBV7-3 to TRBJ2-3; 12 bases fit TRBD2. The V and J ends lost 6 bases and 5 bases, in that order; junction bases with no gene match: 6. CDR1 is SGHTA and CDR2 is FQGTGA in the germline V gene. The CDR3 totals 15 residues. For the CDR3, the DNA is TGTGCCAGCAGGGCTAGCGGGAGGGCTGGAGATACGCAGTATTTT. It translates to CASRASGRAGDTQYF.

The rearrangement joins TRBV10-3 to TRBJ1-2, with D hard to call. The germline V gene encodes CDR1 ENHRY and CDR2 SYGVKD. The CDR3 is 15 amino acids. The V end lost 3 bases, the J end lost 0 bases, and 11 bases lay between the germline ends. The CDR3: CAISEESKTNYGYTF. The CDR3 DNA reads as TGTGCCATCAGTGAAGAGTCTAAGACTAACTATGGCTACACCTTC.

V gene TRBV7-6 combines with J gene TRBJ2-1; 8 nucleotides align to TRBD1. The V and J ends lost 5 bases and 2 bases, in that order; junction bases with no gene match: 8. Germline loops: CDR1 SGHVS, CDR2 FNYEAQ. The CDR3 has 16 amino acids. The CDR3 nucleotides are TGTGCCAGCAGCCGGGACAGGTTCAACCCCTACAATGAGCAGTTCTTC. Translating gives CASSRDRFNPYNEQFF.

This clone was found a few times. The V call is TRBV5-1, the J call TRBJ1-1; D is undetermined. Germline V gene sequence: CDR1 SGHRS, CDR2 YFSETQ. CDR3 length: 14 residues. V lost 2 bases to trimming and J lost 0 bases, with 8 bases between them. The CDR3 here is CASSFRTVNTEAFF. In nucleotides, the CDR3 is TGCGCCAGCAGCTTTAGAACGGTGAACACTGAAGCTTTCTTT. Variable domain in full (rest from reference TRBV5-1 and TRBJ1-1): KAGVTQTPRYLIKTRGQQVTLSCSPISGHRSVSWYQQTPGQGLQFLFEYFSETQRNKGNFPGRFSGRQFSNSRSEMNVSTLELGDSALYLCASSFRTVNTEAFFGQGTRLTVV.

V gene TRBV6-1 combines with J gene TRBJ1-2; possible D gene TRBD1, 6 bases. Germline assignment: CDR1 MNHNS and CDR2 SASEGT. The CDR3 extends over 14 amino acids. The germline V and J ends were trimmed by 2 bases and 4 bases, with 11 bases remaining between them. In DNA form, the CDR3 reads TGTGCCAGCAGTGAATGGGGGCAGGGCTATGGCTACACCTTC. This gives the protein CASSEWGQGYGYTF.

This sequence joins TRBV19 and TRBJ2-7; the match to TRBD2 covers 13 bases. J gave up 4 bases and V 3 bases, and 21 bases lay outside the gene matches. CDR3 length: 21 residues. The V gene's germline CDR1 is LNHDA and CDR2 SQIVND (reference sequence). Here the CDR3 reads CASSILCRGLTSGRGAYEQYF. The CDR3, as DNA: TGTGCCAGTAGTATCCTGTGCAGGGGGCTAACTAGCGGGAGGGGAGCGTACGAGCAGTACTTC.

This clone appeared once. V is TRBV19 and J is TRBJ2-1, with D unresolved. The V gene's germline CDR1 is LNHDA and CDR2 SQIVND (reference sequence). The length of the CDR3 is 11 residues. Trimming removed 7 bases from V and 4 bases from J, with 5 bases in between. The CDR3 nucleotides are TGTGCCAGTATCCAATACAATGAGCAGTTCTTC. It codes for CASIQYNEQFF.

J is TRBJ1-2 and V is TRBV30; D is uncertain. Trimming removed 5 bases from V and 0 bases from J, with 13 bases in between. CDR3 size: 14 residues. CDR1 is GTSNPN, CDR2 SVGIG, per germline (reference sequence). CDR3 sequence: CAWGPRISNYGYTF. CDR3 bases: TGTGCCTGGGGCCCCAGGATATCTAACTATGGCTACACCTTC.

The table lists this clone with a count of one. V and J are TRBV28 and TRBJ1-2; TRBD1 agrees at 7 bases. Trimming removed 6 bases from V and 10 bases from J; junction bases left unmatched: 8. CDR3 length equals 12 residues. Germline V lookup: CDR1 MDHEN, CDR2 SYDVKM. The CDR3 DNA reads TGTGCCAGCAGGACAGGGTCTGGGGACTACACCTTC. Protein: CASRTGSGDYTF.

This rearrangement joins TRBV5-1 to TRBJ2-3; 8 nucleotides line up with TRBD2. After removal of 0 bases from V and 2 bases from J, the junction contained 5 bases not matched to a gene. The CDR3 is made up of 16 amino acids. Germline CDR1 SGHRS, CDR2 YFSETQ. The DNA for the CDR3 is TGCGCCAGCAGCTTGGAGCCGGGAGGGATCACAGATACGCAGTATTTT. This sequence encodes CASSLEPGGITDTQYF.

The genes are TRBV4-3 and TRBJ2-7; 8 nucleotides align to TRBD2. The V and J ends lost 4 bases and 7 bases, in that order; junction bases with no gene match: 27. The CDR3 totals 20 residues. CDR1 is LGHNA, CDR2 YSLEER, per germline. Here the CDR3 reads CASSLTRQGFGLAGRGEQYF. CDR3 sequence (DNA): TGCGCCAGCAGCCTCACCCGGCAGGGGTTCGGTCTAGCGGGTCGGGGGGAGCAGTACTTC.

The chain is built from TRBV6-5 and TRBJ2-2; no firm D call. The CDR3 consists of 16 residues. The germline V gene has CDR1 MNHEY and CDR2 SVGAGI. The V gene lost 2 bases and the J gene lost 0 bases, with 10 bases spanning the gap. CDR3 nucleotide sequence: TGTGCCAGCAGTTACGTTATTAACTCGAACACCGGGGAGCTGTTTTTT. This translates into CASSYVINSNTGELFF.

In DNA, the CDR3 is TGCAGCGTCCCCCGTTCTGGGGGAGGCGCTACCGGGGAGCTGTTTTTT. This sequence encodes CSVPRSGGGATGELFF. The rearrangement uses TRBV29-1 and TRBJ2-2; D perhaps matches TRBD2 (6 bases). Germline-derived CDR1 and CDR2 are SQVTM and ANQGSEA. Trimming left V 6 bases short and J 5 bases short, with 22 bases between. The CDR3 is 16 residues long.

This chain joins TRBV4-1 and TRBJ2-5, with 8 bases matching TRBD2. This CDR3 comprises 18 residues. CDR1 MGHRA and CDR2 YSYEKL come from the germline V gene. Losses at the gene ends were 0 bases for V and 2 bases for J; bases not matched to a gene: 11. The CDR3 DNA reads TGCGCCAGCAGCCAAGATCAAAATAGCGGGACATCGCAAGAGACCCAGTACTTC. This encodes CASSQDQNSGTSQETQYF.

The V gene is TRBV19, the J gene TRBJ1-5, with a tentative D call TRBD1 (5 bases). V was trimmed by 8 bases and J by 2 bases, leaving 16 bases between them. CDR3 size: 15 residues. The germline CDR1 and CDR2 sequences are LNHDA and SQIVND (reference sequence). The CDR3 here is CASSIYLGGNQPQHF. CDR3 nucleotide sequence: TGTGCCAGTTCGATTTATTTAGGGGGCAATCAGCCCCAGCATTTT.

This chain joins TRBV7-2 and TRBJ1-6; 7 bases agree with TRBD1. Losses at the gene ends were 3 bases for V and 6 bases for J; bases not matched to a gene: 2. The CDR3 consists of 14 residues. Germline CDR1 is SGHTA and CDR2 is FQGNSA. This CDR3 is CASSLTGSNSPLHF. In DNA form, the CDR3 reads TGTGCCAGCAGCTTGACAGGGTCTAATTCACCCCTCCACTTT.